This T cell receptor beta chain originates from a study of regulatory T cells in long-lasting Graves disease. Regarding the study as a whole: When disease was persistent, TRBV28, TRBJ1-2 and TRBJ2-5 were the favored segments.

Arm-PCR of CDR3 regions and iRepertoire HTBI primers were the basis on which TCR beta libraries were built. As processed by the authors: Identification yielded some 60 TRBV and under 15 TRBJ segments across samples. TCRdb re-called the multiplex PCR reads through MiXCR, storing one row per CDR3 protein. For this entry, the V and J calls and clone size follow TCRdb and not the study's own pipeline. The table shows 400,000 to 550,000 distinct CDR3 sequences, with roughly 17% occurring only once. This clonotype was found many times. The antigen remains undetermined. Time point here: newly diagnosed GD, antithyroid drugs for less than 3 months. RNA extracted from PBMCs served as the sequencing template. The germline V gene has CDR1 SGHNT and CDR2 YYREEE (reference sequence). This CDR3 has 15 residues. Trimming pared 4 bases from V and 1 base from J, leaving 14 bases between. These same data were also listed under a study on T cells in Graves' hyperthyroidism and ophthalmopathy. That report notes: In blood, most of the thyroid clonotypes expanded above 0.001 were also present.

V gene TRBV5-4 combines with J gene TRBJ2-5; D is possibly TRBD2 (6 bases). The sample in question was peripheral blood mononuclear cells (PBMCs), obtained at new diagnosis, from a patient treated with antithyroid drugs. This clonotype originated in a woman aged 25 to 39 with Graves disease. As DNA, the CDR3 is TGTGCCAGCAGCGGGACCCCGGGACTCCAAGAGACCCAGTACTTC. Encoded protein: CASSGTPGLQETQYF.